Below, 7 T cell receptor beta chains from the same sample are listed, as sequenced in a study of regulatory T cells in long-lasting Graves disease. In building TCR beta libraries, iRepertoire HTBI primers were used together with Arm-PCR of CDR3 regions. A single record per CDR3 protein comes from TCRdb applying MiXCR to the multiplex PCR reads. The sample comprises a few hundred thousand distinct CDR3 sequences, 18% of which are singletons, and around 15% rests with the top ten. The time point: newly diagnosed GD, antithyroid drugs for less than 3 months. PBMCs were the source of the RNA used for TCR sequencing. This sample was also put to use in a study of T cells in Graves' hyperthyroidism and ophthalmopathy.

The source was peripheral blood mononuclear cells (PBMCs), collected at new diagnosis, from a patient treated with antithyroid drugs. Receptors were obtained from a woman in her twenties or thirties with Graves disease.

This clonotype has a count of ten or more. The V gene is TRBV6-1, the J gene TRBJ1-1; D possibly corresponds to TRBD1 (6 bases). V lost 6 bases and J lost 11, with 13 bases in between. Germline V CDR1 and CDR2: MNHNS, SASEGT. The CDR3 is 11 residues long. This CDR3 reads CASSHQGSAFF. In DNA, the CDR3 is TGTGCCAGCAGCCACCAGGGGAGCGCTTTCTTT.

This clonotype was detected ten times or more. The chain has TRBV6-5 and TRBJ1-5; tentatively, D is TRBD1 (5 bases). This CDR3 has 14 amino acids. CDR1 MNHEY and CDR2 SVGAGI come from the germline V gene. V was clipped by 4 bases and J by 7 bases, with 14 bases between them. In nucleotides, the CDR3 is TGTGCCAGCAGTTCGGGACCCTCCGGCCAGCCCCAGCATTTT. This gives the protein CASSSGPSGQPQHF.

This clonotype was counted at least ten times. The CDR3 region has the DNA TGTGCCAGCAGCGTAGAGGGGGAGGGCACTGAAGCTTTCTTT. It is translated as CASSVEGEGTEAFF. The V and J genes are TRBV9 and TRBJ1-1; possible D gene TRBD1, 6 bases. Germline CDR1 and CDR2: SGDLS and YYNGEE. V lost 0 bases to trimming and J lost 4 bases, with 10 bases between them. CDR3 length equals 14 residues.

The table lists this clonotype with a count of one. V and J are TRBV2 and TRBJ2-7; a possible D gene is TRBD2 (6 bases). The length of the CDR3 is 19 residues. Germline V gene sequence: CDR1 SNHLY, CDR2 FYNNEI. Between the trimmed V and J ends, which lost 5 bases and 0 bases, there was a span of 26 bases. DNA of the CDR3: TGTGCCAGCAGTTCCCCCTGGGACTCCTTCTCTAGGAGCTCCTACGAGCAGTACTTC. Its protein product is CASSSPWDSFSRSSYEQYF.

The chain couples TRBV15 to TRBJ2-5; 16 positions agree with TRBD2. V lost 5 bases to trimming and J lost 1 base; unmatched junction nucleotides: 7. Germline V gene data show CDR1 as LNHNV and CDR2 as YYDKDF (reference sequence). The CDR3 runs 18 residues. CDR3 residues: CATSPGTSGRALQETQYF. CDR3 nucleotide sequence: TGTGCCACCAGCCCAGGGACTAGCGGGAGGGCTCTCCAAGAGACCCAGTACTTC.

This clonotype was counted ten times or more. The V gene is TRBV20-1, the J gene TRBJ1-6; D may be TRBD1 (6 bases). Germline V gene sequence: CDR1 DFQATT, CDR2 SNEGSKA (reference sequence). The V end lost 1 base, the J end lost 7 bases, and 8 bases lay between the germline ends. The CDR3 contains 13 residues. The CDR3 loop is CSARGQDNSPLHF. The DNA for the CDR3 is TGCAGTGCTAGAGGACAGGACAATTCACCCCTCCACTTT.

In this sample, this clonotype turned up many times. This sequence joins TRBV6-1 and TRBJ1-1, with D uncertain. Germline CDR1 is MNHNS and CDR2 is SASEGT. The CDR3 contains 15 residues. Trimming took 6 bases from V and 1 from J, leaving 15 bases between them. CDR3: CASRYKKAANTEAFF. The CDR3 DNA reads TGTGCCAGCAGATATAAAAAAGCAGCGAACACTGAAGCTTTCTTT.